The clone carrying this TCR beta chain was seen more than once but under ten times. No antigen is known for it. MiXCR, run by TCRdb on the 5' RACE reads, gives a single entry per CDR3 protein. The sample yields several thousand distinct CDR3 sequences, just over 5% seen once. This specimen belongs to a study of spatial heterogeneity in lung cancer. Time point denoted: sample taken at primary tumor resection. Donors were 72 untreated early-stage non-small cell lung cancer patients. Germline V CDR1 and CDR2: SGHVS, FNYEAQ. The ends lost 4 bases at V and 2 bases at J; junction bases unmatched: 5. The CDR3 contains 16 residues. Findings and caveats of the study: Tumor mutation count correlated with how many alpha and beta TCRs expanded intratumorally.

Sequences were derived from lung tumor tissue, sampled at surgery. The rearrangement uses TRBV7-6 and TRBJ1-3, with 10 bases identical to TRBD1. The sequence came from a female donor with early-stage non-small cell lung cancer. The CDR3 protein is CASSWTGGSAGNTIYF. The DNA of the CDR3 is TGTGCCAGCAGCTGGACAGGGGGTTCAGCTGGAAACACCATATATTTT.